The clone carrying this TCR beta chain has ten or more counts. The data are from a study of regulatory T cells in long-lasting Graves disease. The time point here: newly diagnosed GD, antithyroid drugs for less than 3 months. Scientists built the TCR library using RNA that was extracted from PBMCs. In each case, Graves' disease was diagnosed per American Thyroid Association guidelines. The authors built TCR beta libraries using iRepertoire HTBI primers and Arm-PCR of CDR3 regions. TCRdb re-called the multiplex PCR reads through MiXCR, storing one row per CDR3 protein. The sample lists a few hundred thousand distinct CDR3 sequences; 18% were seen once. Germline assignment: CDR1 SGDLS and CDR2 YYNGEE. The CDR3 runs to 16 residues. The ends were cut back, 0 bases at V and 3 bases at J, with 15 bases in the middle. The sample was also linked to a second study, of T cells in Graves' hyperthyroidism and ophthalmopathy. As reported in that work: The patients, who ranged from 18 to 65 in age, presented with newly diagnosed hyperthyroidism lasting under 2 months. HTBI primers were the set used in a first-round RT-PCR of the TCR CDR3.

The chain couples TRBV9 to TRBJ2-5, with D unclear. The source was peripheral blood mononuclear cells (PBMCs), collected at new diagnosis, from a patient treated with antithyroid drugs. The clonotype originates from a woman in her thirties with Graves disease. The CDR3 is CASSVAEWPEEETQYF. DNA for the CDR3: TGTGCCAGCAGCGTAGCAGAATGGCCCGAGGAAGAGACCCAGTACTTC.